The clone carrying this TCR beta chain was recorded at least ten times. The sample is drawn from a study of T-cell reconstitution after alpha-beta-depleted transplantation in children. The CDR3 runs to 15 residues. V was clipped by 0 bases and J by 4 bases, with 11 bases between them. The germline CDR1 and CDR2 sequences are SGDLS and YYNGEE. Unique molecular identifiers were used in preparing the TCRbeta library. Each CDR3 protein gets one entry after TCRdb re-called the PCR reads with MiXCR. The table has 20,000 to 25,000 distinct CDR3 sequences, about a tenth seen once. The TCR sequence derives from a human donor who donated a stem cell graft to a child with chronic granulomatous disease. The J gene is TRBJ2-1, the V gene TRBV9; D is unresolved. The specimen comprised PBMCs from the stem cell graft donor, sampled from the stem cell graft. The DNA for the CDR3 is TGTGCCAGCAGCGTAGTTGCGGATTCTTACAATGAGCAGTTCTTC. Translation gives CASSVVADSYNEQFF. The full variable domain, its missing parts supplied by reference TRBV9 and TRBJ2-1, is DSGVTQTPKHLITATGQRVTLRCSPRSGDLSVYWYQQSLDQGLQFLIQYYNGEERAKGNILERFSAQQFPDLHSELNLSSLELGDSALYFCASSVVADSYNEQFFGPGTRLTVL.